The 17 T cell receptor beta chains below come from one sample, sequenced in a study of T cell changes during pregnancy in multiple sclerosis. Profiling relied on immunoSEQ multiplex PCR, and the TCRdb table lists in-frame clones only, not all of them. The table records about 58,000 clones, roughly 93% of them present only once. The source material was CD8+ T cells from peripheral blood mononuclear cells, sampled in the second trimester of pregnancy. The receptors come from a female donor with multiple sclerosis, enrolled in a pregnancy study.

The chain employs TRBV11-3 and TRBJ1-1; D is possibly TRBD1 (5 bases). CDR1 and CDR2 from the germline V gene are SGHNT and YENEEA. The CDR3 runs to 14 residues. The V end lost 5 bases, the J end lost 1 base, and 11 bases lay between the germline ends. The CDR3: CASSQRGPNTEAFF. For the CDR3, the DNA is TGTGCCAGCAGCCAGCGGGGACCGAACACTGAAGCTTTCTTT.

The rearrangement links TRBV29-1 to TRBJ1-3, with a tentative D call TRBD1 (6 bases). The CDR3 sequence is 13 residues long. V lost 7 bases to trimming and J lost 3 bases, with 13 bases between them. Per germline, CDR1 SQVTM and CDR2 ANQGSEA. The CDR3 sequence: CSGRDTYGNTIYF. CDR3 bases: TGCAGCGGACGGGACACTTATGGAAACACCATATATTTT.

The genes are TRBV6-1 and TRBJ2-1; 7 bases line up with TRBD1. V lost 0 bases, J lost 0 bases, and 17 bases stayed unmatched. The CDR3 contains 21 residues. CDR1 is MNHNS, CDR2 SASEGT, per germline. The CDR3 sequence: CASSEAPPTGTHWGSYNEQFF. CDR3 coding DNA: TGTGCCAGCAGTGAAGCCCCCCCGACAGGGACACATTGGGGCTCCTACAATGAGCAGTTCTTC.

The rearrangement uses TRBV9 and TRBJ1-2; TRBD1 is a possible D gene (5 bases). This CDR3 comprises 16 residues. The V end was cut by 0 bases, the J end by 6 bases, with 18 bases between. From germline, CDR1 is SGDLS and CDR2 YYNGEE. The CDR3 bases are TGTGCCAGCAGCGTAGGAGGGGATGGGGGGAGGCATGGCTACACCTTC. It is translated as CASSVGGDGGRHGYTF.

The rearrangement joins TRBV15 to TRBJ1-3; D is ambiguous. Germline assignment: CDR1 LNHNV and CDR2 YYDKDF (reference sequence). Trimming took off 4 bases at V and 4 bases at J, with 17 bases between the two ends. The CDR3 spans 16 residues. As DNA, the CDR3 is TGTGCCACCAGCACTGGGGAGGGAACGGCCGGAAACACCATATATTTT. Protein product: CATSTGEGTAGNTIYF.

The CDR3 loop is CASSYLGSAGTEAFF. The CDR3 DNA reads TGTGCCAGCAGTTATCTAGGGAGCGCGGGGACTGAAGCTTTCTTT. J is TRBJ1-1 and V is TRBV9; D unclear. CDR1 is SGDLS and CDR2 is YYNGEE in the germline V gene. V lost 5 bases and J lost 5, with 19 bases in between. This CDR3 has 15 residues. Based on the CDR3 plus reference TRBV9 and TRBJ1-1, the full variable domain is DSGVTQTPKHLITATGQRVTLRCSPRSGDLSVYWYQQSLDQGLQFLIQYYNGEERAKGNILERFSAQQFPDLHSELNLSSLELGDSALYFCASSYLGSAGTEAFFGQGTRLTVV.

V is TRBV7-3 and J is TRBJ2-1; TRBD2 matches 9 bases. With V trimmed by 5 bases and J by 13 bases, 6 bases remained unmatched. The CDR3 totals 12 residues. From germline, CDR1 is SGHTA and CDR2 FQGTGA. DNA for the CDR3: TGTGCCAGCAGCACATCTAGCGGGGATCAGTTCTTC. Residues: CASSTSSGDQFF.

The chain combines TRBV29-1 with TRBJ2-3, with 13 bases matching TRBD2. V gave up 5 bases and J gave up 1 base; unmatched junction bases: 3. Germline CDR1 reads SQVTM; CDR2 reads ANQGSEA. This CDR3 comprises 15 residues. The DNA of the CDR3 is TGCAGCGTTTGGGGACTAGCGGGACGCACAGATACGCAGTATTTT. Its translation: CSVWGLAGRTDTQYF.

The CDR3 DNA reads TGTGCCAGCAGCTCTACAGTGCCTAGCACAGATACGCAGTATTTT. It specifies CASSSTVPSTDTQYF. The rearrangement joins TRBV5-5 to TRBJ2-3; D gene ambiguous. V lost 3 bases and J 0 bases, leaving 11 bases between the germline ends. The germline V gene encodes CDR1 SGHKS and CDR2 YYEKEE (reference sequence). CDR3 size: 15 residues.

V and J are TRBV4-2 and TRBJ1-5, with a tentative D call TRBD1 (5 bases). V was clipped by 6 bases and J by 4 bases, with 25 bases between them. Germline CDR1 reads LGHNA; CDR2 reads YNFKEQ. The CDR3 is made up of 18 amino acids. Here the CDR3 reads CASSTTGGALNLNQPQHF. Here the CDR3 DNA reads TGTGCCAGCAGTACAACGGGAGGGGCGCTTAACTTAAATCAGCCCCAGCATTTT.

The DNA of the CDR3 is TGTGCCAGCAGGCTCACGACAAGCTCCTACGAGCAGTACTTC. It yields the protein CASRLTTSSYEQYF. The rearrangement uses TRBV2 and TRBJ2-7; D gene unclear. In germline, CDR1 is SNHLY, CDR2 FYNNEI. There are 14 residues in the CDR3. Trimming took 6 bases from V and 0 from J, leaving 12 bases between them.

V usage is TRBV5-4 and J usage is TRBJ1-2; D perhaps matches TRBD1 (6 bases). The CDR3 runs to 14 residues. With 4 bases removed from V and 8 bases from J, the gap between germline ends came to 18 bases. Germline-derived CDR1 and CDR2 are SGHNT and YYREEE (reference sequence). CDR3 loop: CASSLVGAGDGYTF. In nucleotides, the CDR3 is TGTGCCAGCAGCCTTGTAGGTGCAGGGGACGGCTACACCTTC.

The V and J genes are TRBV7-9 and TRBJ1-5; the match to TRBD1 covers 10 bases. CDR3 length equals 17 residues. V dropped 3 bases and J dropped 0; count of bases not matched to a gene: 5. Germline CDR1 SEHNR, CDR2 FQNEAQ (reference sequence). CDR3 sequence reads: CASSLGGTGVSNQPQHF. CDR3 DNA sequence: TGTGCCAGCAGCTTGGGCGGGACAGGGGTTAGCAATCAGCCCCAGCATTTT. The full variable domain, rest sourced from reference TRBV7-9 and TRBJ1-5, is DTGVSQNPRHKITKRGQNVTFRCDPISEHNRLYWYRQTLGQGPEFLTYFQNEAQLEKSRLLSDRFSAERPKGSFSTLEIQRTEQGDSAMYLCASSLGGTGVSNQPQHFGDGTRLSIL.

The chain links TRBV5-8 to TRBJ1-1; a possible D gene is TRBD1 (6 bases). The length of the CDR3 is 17 residues. The germline V gene encodes CDR1 SGHTS and CDR2 YDEGEE. The V end was cut by 4 bases, the J end by 1 base, with 20 bases between. CDR3 protein: CASSLGLQGIGNTEAFF. The CDR3 DNA sequence: TGTGCCAGCAGCCTTGGCCTCCAGGGGATAGGGAACACTGAAGCTTTCTTT.

V is TRBV11-1 and J is TRBJ2-5; no clear D. CDR3 length: 13 residues. Per the germline V gene, CDR1 is SGHAT and CDR2 is FQDESV (reference sequence). Trimming stripped 4 bases from V and 4 bases from J, with 10 bases between. The CDR3 protein is CASSYYYGETQYF. DNA for the CDR3: TGTGCCAGCAGCTACTACTATGGAGAGACCCAGTACTTC. Full variable domain (rest looked up from reference TRBV11-1 and TRBJ2-5): EAEVAQSPRYKITEKSQAVAFWCDPISGHATLYWYRQILGQGPELLVQFQDESVVDDSQLPKDRFSAERLKGVDSTLKIQPAELGDSAMYLCASSYYYGETQYFGPGTRLLVL.

V gene TRBV13 combines with J gene TRBJ2-7; 7 nucleotides match TRBD2. The CDR3 is 14 residues long. V lost 5 bases, J lost 4 bases, and 8 bases stayed unmatched. CDR1 PRHDT and CDR2 FYEKMQ come from the germline V gene (reference sequence). CDR3 residues: CASSLAAGGYEQYF. The DNA of the CDR3 is TGTGCCAGCAGCCTAGCGGCCGGGGGTTACGAGCAGTACTTC.

The chain couples TRBV15 to TRBJ2-6; possible D gene TRBD1, 5 bases. V lost 6 bases and J lost 0, with 12 bases in between. CDR3 length equals 16 residues. Germline CDR1 reads LNHNV; CDR2 reads YYDKDF (reference sequence). The CDR3 sequence is CATSDRGISGANVLTF. CDR3 sequence (DNA): TGTGCCACCAGTGACAGAGGCATCTCTGGGGCCAACGTCCTGACTTTC.